The TCR beta chain described here comes from a study of Tregs in tolerant kidney transplant recipients. Study-wide points: Validation in larger populations is needed because few patients were studied. Some patients' samples used different primers over time, so nucleotide sequences weren't comparable.

Unstimulated Tregs (CD4+CD25+CD127-) and CD4+CD25- non-Tregs were sorted from PBMCs. Points on this clone: No antigen is known for it.

TCRdb's copy holds only in-frame clones and misses some; the assay was immunoSEQ multiplex PCR. This sample has approximately 66,000 clones; approximately 85% occur once, and the top ten carry approximately 2.3%. Trimming pared 2 bases from V and 3 bases from J, leaving 7 bases between. Looked up from germline, CDR1 is SEHNR and CDR2 is FQNEAQ (reference sequence). The CDR3 spans 14 residues. The sample here was Tregs from blood, taken before the transplant. This sequence originates from a human donor who received a combined kidney and bone marrow transplant. This chain joins TRBV7-9 and TRBJ1-4, with D maybe TRBD1 (5 bases). The CDR3 protein is CASSLQGSNEKLFF. Written as DNA, the CDR3 is TGTGCCAGCAGCTTACAGGGTTCTAATGAAAAACTGTTTTTT. The entire variable domain, with the rest obtained from reference TRBV7-9 and TRBJ1-4, is as follows: DTGVSQNPRHKITKRGQNVTFRCDPISEHNRLYWYRQTLGQGPEFLTYFQNEAQLEKSRLLSDRFSAERPKGSFSTLEIQRTEQGDSAMYLCASSLQGSNEKLFFGSGTQLSVL.